This TCR beta chain was recorded in a study of T cells in narcolepsy. Per the germline V gene, CDR1 is SGHDT and CDR2 is YYEEEE. V was shortened by 1 base and J by 4 bases, with 15 bases between the two germline ends. The CDR3 sequence is 16 residues long. This table comes from immunoSEQ multiplex PCR, and its TCRdb copy is limited to in-frame clones, with some not included. The repertoire consists of fewer than 30,000 clones, with more than 80% occurring once and the leading ten covering approximately 1.3%. This clone was detected once. Specimen: CD45RA- memory CD4+ T cells from PBMCs. This sequence was found in a human donor with narcolepsy. The rearrangement links TRBV5-6 to TRBJ2-1; weak D call: TRBD1 (5 bases). The CDR3, as DNA: TGTGCCAGCAGCTTGTATAGGGCAGGGCGATACAATGAGCAGTTCTTC. Translated: CASSLYRAGRYNEQFF. The full variable domain, its missing parts supplied by reference TRBV5-6 and TRBJ2-1, is DAGVTQSPTHLIKTRGQQVTLRCSPKSGHDTVSWYQQALGQGPQFIFQYYEEEERQRGNFPDRFSGHQFPNYSSELNVNALLLGDSALYLCASSLYRAGRYNEQFFGPGTRLTVL.